The rows below give T cell receptor beta chains drawn from one sample of a study of T cell repertoires in cytomegalovirus infection. TCRdb reprocessed the reads with MiXCR, giving one entry per CDR3 protein. Of roughly 250,000 distinct CDR3 sequences listed, 12% are singletons. The sample was PBMCs. The receptor source for this set is a human donor in good health (CMV status not recorded). Some clones in this sample may be carry-over from other donors' samples. Both conserved end residues are part of each CDR3. The D gene is left open where the match is weak. Expanded clones are given a class, and other clones once, few, many or no size at all.

cdr3_nt: TGTGCCAGCAGAGGCGGGAGGTGGAACGAGCAGTACTTC
cdr3_aa: CASRGGRWNEQYF
clone_size: many
v_call: TRBV2
d_call: TRBD2
j_call: TRBJ2-7

cdr3_nt: TGTGCCAGCAGCTTACTCTCGACTAGCGGGGACGATGAGCAGTTCTTC
cdr3_aa: CASSLLSTSGDDEQFF
clone_size: NA
v_call: TRBV7-8
d_call: TRBD2
j_call: TRBJ2-1

cdr3_nt: TGTGCCAGCAACGAACCGGGGATAAACTATGGCTACACCTTC
cdr3_aa: CASNEPGINYGYTF
clone_size: many
v_call: TRBV7-2
d_call: NA
j_call: TRBJ1-2

cdr3_nt: TGTGCCAGCAGTCAAGGACAGGTCGGCTTAAGAGAGGCCCAGTACTTC
cdr3_aa: CASSQGQVGLREAQYF
clone_size: NA
v_call: TRBV5-4
d_call: TRBD1
j_call: TRBJ2-5

cdr3_nt: TGTGCCAGCAGTACCCACCACGGGAGCACAGATACGCAGTATTTT
cdr3_aa: CASSTHHGSTDTQYF
clone_size: few
v_call: TRBV2
d_call: NA
j_call: TRBJ2-3

cdr3_nt: TGTGCCAGCAGTGAAGGTGCAGGGGTTGGCGAGCAGTACTTC
cdr3_aa: CASSEGAGVGEQYF
clone_size: NA
v_call: TRBV6-1
d_call: NA
j_call: TRBJ2-7

cdr3_nt: TGTGCCAGCAGCTTGGGACAGGGGGCCCAAGAGACCCAGTACTTC
cdr3_aa: CASSLGQGAQETQYF
clone_size: many
v_call: TRBV7-3
d_call: TRBD1
j_call: TRBJ2-5

cdr3_nt: TGTGCCAGTAGTATCCTAATCTCGGGAGCTCTAGCCAAAAACATTCAGTACTTC
cdr3_aa: CASSILISGALAKNIQYF
clone_size: many
v_call: TRBV19
d_call: NA
j_call: TRBJ2-4

cdr3_nt: TGCGCCAGCAGCTTAAAAGAGGACACTGAAGCTTTCTTT
cdr3_aa: CASSLKEDTEAFF
clone_size: few
v_call: TRBV5-1
d_call: NA
j_call: TRBJ1-1

cdr3_nt: TGCAGCGTTGGACAGGGTTCGAGCGAGCAGTACTTC
cdr3_aa: CSVGQGSSEQYF
clone_size: many
v_call: TRBV29-1
d_call: TRBD1
j_call: TRBJ2-7

cdr3_nt: TGTGCCAGCAGCTCGACAGGGTTAAATTCACCCCTCCACTTT
cdr3_aa: CASSSTGLNSPLHF
clone_size: few
v_call: TRBV7-2
d_call: TRBD1
j_call: TRBJ1-6

cdr3_nt: TGTGCCAGCAGCTCCCTAGGGGCAGATACGCAGTATTTT
cdr3_aa: CASSSLGADTQYF
clone_size: NA
v_call: TRBV5-5
d_call: NA
j_call: TRBJ2-3

cdr3_nt: TGTGCCAGTAAGGGACAAGGTAACCACGAGCAGTACTTC
cdr3_aa: CASKGQGNHEQYF
clone_size: many
v_call: TRBV19
d_call: NA
j_call: TRBJ2-7

cdr3_nt: TGTGCCAGCAACCTACTAGCGGGCATACAAGAGACCCAGTACTTC
cdr3_aa: CASNLLAGIQETQYF
clone_size: few
v_call: TRBV28
d_call: TRBD2
j_call: TRBJ2-5

cdr3_nt: TGTGCCAGCAGCCAAGCACTGCGTGGCACTGAAGCTTTCTTT
cdr3_aa: CASSQALRGTEAFF
clone_size: few
v_call: TRBV14
d_call: NA
j_call: TRBJ1-1

cdr3_nt: TGCGCCAGCAGCCTACCCGGACCTCAGAGTAATGAAAAACTGTTTTTT
cdr3_aa: CASSLPGPQSNEKLFF
clone_size: NA
v_call: TRBV5-1
d_call: NA
j_call: TRBJ1-4

cdr3_nt: TGTGCCAGCAGCCACATCAATGAGCAGTTCTTC
cdr3_aa: CASSHINEQFF
clone_size: many
v_call: TRBV6-1
d_call: NA
j_call: TRBJ2-1

cdr3_nt: TGTGCCAGTAGTATATATCGGGACTACGAGCAGTACTTC
cdr3_aa: CASSIYRDYEQYF
clone_size: NA
v_call: TRBV19
d_call: NA
j_call: TRBJ2-7

cdr3_nt: TGTGCCAGCAGCTTGGACAGGGTCTATAATTCACCCCTCCACTTT
cdr3_aa: CASSLDRVYNSPLHF
clone_size: many
v_call: TRBV7-2
d_call: TRBD1
j_call: TRBJ1-6